This T cell receptor beta chain is drawn from a study of cytomegalovirus exposure and HLA in healthy donors. V was shortened by 4 bases and J by 2 bases, with 26 bases between the two germline ends. The CDR3 totals 20 residues. Germline V gives CDR1 MGHRA, CDR2 YSYEKL. 60 Vbeta and 13 Jbeta primers were used in PCR. Clones were read by immunoSEQ multiplex PCR, and TCRdb kept only the in-frame ones, dropping some. The repertoire holds 120,000 to 150,000 clones, with around three quarters as singletons. This sequence joins TRBV4-1 and TRBJ1-4; D not certain. The origin of this receptor is a man in his forties in good health and CMV-seronegative. The sample comprised PBMCs. The CDR3 region is CASSRRRMAAKEGTNEKLFF. The CDR3 nucleotides are TGCGCCAGCAGCCGACGACGGATGGCCGCTAAAGAGGGTACTAATGAAAAACTGTTTTTT.